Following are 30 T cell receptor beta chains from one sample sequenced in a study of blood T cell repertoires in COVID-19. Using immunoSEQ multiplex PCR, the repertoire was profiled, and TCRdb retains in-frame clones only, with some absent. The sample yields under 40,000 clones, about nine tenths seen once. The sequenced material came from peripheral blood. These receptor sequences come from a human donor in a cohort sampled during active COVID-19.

The CDR3 spells CASSTGVDLGELFF. CDR3 coding DNA: TGTGCCAGCAGCACAGGGGTTGATCTCGGGGAGCTGTTTTTT. J is TRBJ2-2 and V is TRBV9; TRBD1 agrees at 7 bases. V lost 4 bases to trimming and J lost 7 bases; unmatched junction nucleotides: 7. Germline-derived CDR1 and CDR2 are SGDLS and YYNGEE. The CDR3 is 14 amino acids.

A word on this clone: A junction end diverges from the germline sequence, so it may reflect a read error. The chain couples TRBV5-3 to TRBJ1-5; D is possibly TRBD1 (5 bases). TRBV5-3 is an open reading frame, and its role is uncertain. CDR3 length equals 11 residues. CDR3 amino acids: CGGNSNQPQHF. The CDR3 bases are TGCGGGGGGAATAGCAATCAGCCCCAGCATTTT.

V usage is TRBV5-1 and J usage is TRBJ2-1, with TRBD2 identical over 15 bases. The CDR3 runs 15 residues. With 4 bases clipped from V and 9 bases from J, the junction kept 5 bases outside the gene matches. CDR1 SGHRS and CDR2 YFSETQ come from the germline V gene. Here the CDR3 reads CASSLGTSGRSEQFF. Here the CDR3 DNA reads TGCGCCAGCAGCCTAGGGACTAGCGGGAGGAGTGAGCAGTTCTTC.

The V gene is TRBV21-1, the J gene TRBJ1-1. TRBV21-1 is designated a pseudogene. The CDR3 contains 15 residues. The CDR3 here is CASRNNLGRAAEAFF. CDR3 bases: TGTGCCAGCAGAAACAACCTCGGGAGGGCAGCTGAAGCTTTCTTT.

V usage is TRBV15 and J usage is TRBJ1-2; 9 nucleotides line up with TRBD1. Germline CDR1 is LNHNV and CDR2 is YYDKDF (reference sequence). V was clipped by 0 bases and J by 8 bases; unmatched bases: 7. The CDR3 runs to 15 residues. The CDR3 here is CATSRDRQGVRGYTF. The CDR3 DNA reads TGTGCCACCAGCAGAGATCGACAGGGGGTAAGAGGCTACACCTTC.

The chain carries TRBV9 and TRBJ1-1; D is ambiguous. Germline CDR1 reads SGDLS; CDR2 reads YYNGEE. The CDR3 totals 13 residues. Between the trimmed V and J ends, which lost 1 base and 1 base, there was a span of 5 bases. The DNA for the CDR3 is TGTGCCAGCAGCGTAAAACAGAACACTGAAGCTTTCTTT. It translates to CASSVKQNTEAFF.

For the CDR3, the DNA is TGTGCCAGCAGTGAAGGTTCACTAGCGTATCGCGAGCAGTACTTC. Its translation is CASSEGSLAYREQYF. V and J are TRBV6-1 and TRBJ2-7; 7 bases fit TRBD2. The CDR3 covers 15 residues. The germline CDR1 and CDR2 sequences are MNHNS and SASEGT. V dropped 1 base and J dropped 6; count of bases not matched to a gene: 9.

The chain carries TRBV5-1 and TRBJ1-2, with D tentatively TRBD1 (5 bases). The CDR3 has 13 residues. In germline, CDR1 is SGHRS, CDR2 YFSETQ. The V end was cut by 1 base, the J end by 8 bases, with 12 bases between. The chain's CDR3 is CASSLKGEVGYTF. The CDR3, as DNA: TGCGCCAGCAGCTTGAAAGGGGAAGTGGGCTACACCTTC.

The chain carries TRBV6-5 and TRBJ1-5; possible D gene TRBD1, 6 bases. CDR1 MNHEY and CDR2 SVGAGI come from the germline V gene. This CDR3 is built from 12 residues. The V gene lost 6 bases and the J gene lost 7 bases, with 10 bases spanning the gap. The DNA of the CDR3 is TGTGCCAGCAGGAGGGGGTGGCAGCCCCAGCATTTT. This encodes CASRRGWQPQHF.

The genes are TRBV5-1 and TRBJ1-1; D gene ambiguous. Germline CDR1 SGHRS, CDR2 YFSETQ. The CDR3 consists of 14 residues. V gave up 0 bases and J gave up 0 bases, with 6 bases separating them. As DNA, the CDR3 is TGCGCCAGCAGCTTGGGGGAGGTGAACACTGAAGCTTTCTTT. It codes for CASSLGEVNTEAFF.

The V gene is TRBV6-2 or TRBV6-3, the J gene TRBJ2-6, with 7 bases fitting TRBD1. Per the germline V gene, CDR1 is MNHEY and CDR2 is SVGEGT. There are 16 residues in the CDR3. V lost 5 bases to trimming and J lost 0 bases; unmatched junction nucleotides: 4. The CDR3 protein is CASSPQGSSGANVLTF. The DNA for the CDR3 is TGTGCCAGCAGTCCACAGGGGTCCTCTGGGGCCAACGTCCTGACTTTC.

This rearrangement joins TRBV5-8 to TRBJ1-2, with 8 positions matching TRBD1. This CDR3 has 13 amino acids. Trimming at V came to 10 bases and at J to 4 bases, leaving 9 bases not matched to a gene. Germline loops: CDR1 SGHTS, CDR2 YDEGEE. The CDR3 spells CAYPGGRSYGYTF. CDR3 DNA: TGTGCCTATCCAGGGGGCAGGAGCTATGGCTACACCTTC.

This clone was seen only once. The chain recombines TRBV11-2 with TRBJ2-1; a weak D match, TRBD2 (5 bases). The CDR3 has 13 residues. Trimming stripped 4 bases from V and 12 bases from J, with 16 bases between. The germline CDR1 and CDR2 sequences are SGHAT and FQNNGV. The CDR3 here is CASSSTGRVRQFF. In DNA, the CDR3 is TGTGCCAGCAGCTCCACGGGAAGGGTGCGGCAGTTCTTC.

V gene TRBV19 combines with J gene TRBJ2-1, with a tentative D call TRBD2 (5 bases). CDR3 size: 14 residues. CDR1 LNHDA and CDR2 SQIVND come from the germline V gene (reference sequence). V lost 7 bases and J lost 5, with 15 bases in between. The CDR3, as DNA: TGTGCCAGTAAGTCCTCGTCGGGGAACAATGAGCAGTTCTTC. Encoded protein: CASKSSSGNNEQFF.

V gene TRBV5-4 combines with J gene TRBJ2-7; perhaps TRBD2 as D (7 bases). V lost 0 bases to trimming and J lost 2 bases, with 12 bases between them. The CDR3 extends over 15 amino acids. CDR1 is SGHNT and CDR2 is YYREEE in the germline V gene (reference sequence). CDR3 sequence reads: CASSLAGGIPYEQYF. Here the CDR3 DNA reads TGTGCCAGCAGCTTGGCGGGGGGCATCCCCTACGAGCAGTACTTC.

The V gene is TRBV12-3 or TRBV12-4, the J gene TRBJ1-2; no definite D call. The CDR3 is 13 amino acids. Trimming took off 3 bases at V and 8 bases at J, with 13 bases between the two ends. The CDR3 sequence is CASSFRTAGGYTF. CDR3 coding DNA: TGTGCCAGCAGTTTCCGGACTGCGGGAGGCTACACCTTC.

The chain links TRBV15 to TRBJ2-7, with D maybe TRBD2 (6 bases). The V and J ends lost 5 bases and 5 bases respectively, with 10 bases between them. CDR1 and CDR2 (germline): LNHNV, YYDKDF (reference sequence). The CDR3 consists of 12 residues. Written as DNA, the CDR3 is TGTGCCACCAGCGGGGGAGGCCACGAGCAGTACTTC. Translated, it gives CATSGGGHEQYF.

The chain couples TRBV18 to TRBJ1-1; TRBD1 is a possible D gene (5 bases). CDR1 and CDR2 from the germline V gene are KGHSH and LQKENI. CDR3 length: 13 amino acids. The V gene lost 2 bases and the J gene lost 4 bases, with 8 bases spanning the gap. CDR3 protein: CASSPSGGTEAFF. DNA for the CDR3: TGTGCCAGCTCACCAAGCGGGGGCACTGAAGCTTTCTTT.

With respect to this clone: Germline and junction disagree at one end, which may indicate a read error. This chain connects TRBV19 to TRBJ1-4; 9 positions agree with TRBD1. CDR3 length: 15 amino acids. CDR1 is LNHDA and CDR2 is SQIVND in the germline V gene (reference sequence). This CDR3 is CASKKEDRGNGKLFF. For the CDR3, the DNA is TGTGCCAGTAAGAAAGAGGACAGGGGTAATGGAAAACTGTTTTTT.

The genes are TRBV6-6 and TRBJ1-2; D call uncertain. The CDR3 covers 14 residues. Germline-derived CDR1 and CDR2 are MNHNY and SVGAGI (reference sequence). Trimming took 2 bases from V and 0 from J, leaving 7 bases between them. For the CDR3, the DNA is TGTGCCAGCAGTTACCCTCAGTCTAACTATGGCTACACCTTC. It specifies CASSYPQSNYGYTF.

For the CDR3, the DNA is TGTGCCAGCAGTTCGACAGGGTCAGGGGCCAACGTCCTGACTTTC. It translates to CASSSTGSGANVLTF. The chain uses TRBV6-5 and TRBJ2-6; 7 positions agree with TRBD1. The CDR3 is 15 amino acids. The V segment lost 4 bases and the J segment 4 bases; nucleotides outside the gene matches: 4. The V gene's germline CDR1 is MNHEY and CDR2 SVGAGI.

The CDR3 reads CASSEGSSYNSPLHF. In nucleotides, the CDR3 is TGTGCCAGCAGTGAAGGGAGCTCCTATAATTCACCCCTCCACTTT. The chain couples TRBV6-1 to TRBJ1-6; D is ambiguous. The CDR3 consists of 15 residues. The germline V gene encodes CDR1 MNHNS and CDR2 SASEGT. The ends were cut back, 1 base at V and 0 bases at J, with 4 bases in the middle.

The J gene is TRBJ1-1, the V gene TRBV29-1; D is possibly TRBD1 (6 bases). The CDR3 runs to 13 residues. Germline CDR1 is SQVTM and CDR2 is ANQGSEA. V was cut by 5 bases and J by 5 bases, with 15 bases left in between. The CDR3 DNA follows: TGCAGCGTTCTGACAGGCGGATCTACTGAAGCTTTCTTT. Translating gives CSVLTGGSTEAFF.

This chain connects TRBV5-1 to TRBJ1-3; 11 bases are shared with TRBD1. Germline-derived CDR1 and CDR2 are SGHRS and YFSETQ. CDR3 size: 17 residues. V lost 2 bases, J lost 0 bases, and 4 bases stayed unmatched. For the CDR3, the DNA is TGCGCCAGCAGCTTAGGGACAGGGGGATACTCTGGAAACACCATATATTTT. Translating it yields CASSLGTGGYSGNTIYF.

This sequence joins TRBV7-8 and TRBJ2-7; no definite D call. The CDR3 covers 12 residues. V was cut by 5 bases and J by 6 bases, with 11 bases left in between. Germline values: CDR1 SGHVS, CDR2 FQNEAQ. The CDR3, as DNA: TGTGCCAGCAGCCCCCCTATCGGCGAGCAGTACTTC. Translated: CASSPPIGEQYF.

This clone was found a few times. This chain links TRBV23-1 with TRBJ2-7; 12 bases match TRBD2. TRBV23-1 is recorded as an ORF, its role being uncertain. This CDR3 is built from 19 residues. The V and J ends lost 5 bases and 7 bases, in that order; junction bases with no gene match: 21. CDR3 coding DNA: TGCGCCAGCAGTTCCCGGGGACAGGGAGAAGGGACTAGCGGGTGGGAGCAGTACTTC. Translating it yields CASSSRGQGEGTSGWEQYF.

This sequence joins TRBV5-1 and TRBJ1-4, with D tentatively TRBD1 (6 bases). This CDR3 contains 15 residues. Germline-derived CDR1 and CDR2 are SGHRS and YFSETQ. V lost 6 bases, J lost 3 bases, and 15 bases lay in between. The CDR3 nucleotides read TGCGCCAGCAAATCAGGGACACCGCCTAATGAAAAACTGTTTTTT. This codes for CASKSGTPPNEKLFF.

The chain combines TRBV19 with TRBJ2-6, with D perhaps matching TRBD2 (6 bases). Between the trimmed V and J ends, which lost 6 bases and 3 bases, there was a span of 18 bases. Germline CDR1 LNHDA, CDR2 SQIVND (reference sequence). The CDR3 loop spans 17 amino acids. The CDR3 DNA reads TGTGCCAGTAGGCGAATGGCGGGGTTAGATGGGGCCAACGTCCTGACTTTC. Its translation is CASRRMAGLDGANVLTF.

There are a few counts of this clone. The CDR3, as DNA: TGTGCCAGCAGCCCTCCACGGGTATCAGGAAACACCATATATTTT. It yields the protein CASSPPRVSGNTIYF. The chain is built from TRBV3-1 (or the pseudogene TRBV3-2) and TRBJ1-3; D remains unclear. Germline-derived CDR1 and CDR2 are LGHDT and YNNKEL (reference sequence). The CDR3 covers 15 residues. The germline V and J ends were trimmed by 4 bases and 4 bases, with 14 bases remaining between them.

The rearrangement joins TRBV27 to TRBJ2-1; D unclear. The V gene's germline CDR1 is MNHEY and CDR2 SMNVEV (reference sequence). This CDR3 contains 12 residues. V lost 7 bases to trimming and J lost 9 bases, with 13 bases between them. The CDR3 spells CASKMENSEQFF. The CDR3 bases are TGTGCCAGCAAAATGGAAAACAGTGAGCAGTTCTTC.